This TCR beta chain derives from a study of T cell repertoires in cytomegalovirus infection. The wider study: A matching HLA type, together with CMV infection, was signaled by public TCR beta signatures.

TCRdb passed the reads through MiXCR, listing each CDR3 protein once. This sample has around 320,000 distinct CDR3 sequences; 9.5% occur once, and the top ten carry 3.5% to 4.5%. The CDR3 spans 14 residues. Per the germline V gene, CDR1 is SGHTA and CDR2 is FQGNSA. The V gene lost 1 base and the J gene lost 2 bases, with 9 bases spanning the gap. Study conclusions and caveats: Individuals carrying CMV plus the relevant HLA were identified by cumulative frequency of public TCR beta families. The response measured ex vivo was dominated by TCR beta clonotypes (HLA-C-restricted and CMV-specific).

There are many counts of this clonotype. As yet, its antigen is unknown. The receptor comes from a human donor in good health (CMV status not recorded). Some clones in this sample may be carry-over from other donors' samples. The chain uses TRBV7-2 and TRBJ2-7; a possible D gene is TRBD1 (5 bases). Sequencing input: PBMCs. CDR3 DNA sequence: TGTGCCAGCAGCTTAGGGACAACAGCCTACGAGCAGTACTTC. Translation gives CASSLGTTAYEQYF.